This T cell receptor (beta chain) appears in the sequencing data of a study of blood T cell repertoires in COVID-19. There are 16 residues in the CDR3. With 3 bases removed from V and 4 bases from J, the gap between germline ends came to 18 bases. Germline-derived CDR1 and CDR2 are MNHEY and SMNVEV (reference sequence). Per the authors' pipeline: Counts of nucleated cells, estimated from reference gene primer amplification, were obtained. Libraries were prepared by immunoSEQ multiplex PCR; TCRdb keeps only in-frame clonotypes and omits some of them. V and J calls and clone size are given by that table; D and trimming were obtained from the DNA. The table shows 150,000 or so clones, with 85% to 90% occurring only once.

Sequencing was performed on peripheral blood. This receptor was identified in a man aged 45-65 years with active or convalescent COVID-19. V and J are TRBV27 and TRBJ1-2, with D hard to call. The CDR3 nucleotides read TGTGCCAGCAGTTTCCCGACCCACACGGAGAGCTATGGCTACACCTTC. This codes for CASSFPTHTESYGYTF.